This T cell receptor beta chain emerged from a study of T-cell reconstitution after alpha-beta-depleted transplantation in children. This clonotype was counted at least ten times. Trimming cost V 0 bases and J 2 bases, with 15 bases left between them. CDR3 length: 16 residues. CDR1 is SGHKS, CDR2 YYEKEE, per germline (reference sequence). Unique molecular identifiers were used in preparing the TCRbeta library. Using its own MiXCR run on the PCR reads, TCRdb lists one record per CDR3 protein. The sample lists hundreds of thousands of distinct CDR3 sequences; roughly 9.5% were seen once. The TCR comes from a human donor who donated a stem cell graft to a child with SCID. Source: PBMCs from the stem cell graft donor, taken from the stem cell graft. This chain links TRBV5-5 with TRBJ2-7; TRBD2 might be the D (5 bases). This chain's CDR3 is CASSLEAAKRTYEQYF. The CDR3 bases are TGTGCCAGCAGCTTGGAAGCGGCTAAAAGGACCTACGAGCAGTACTTC.